This T cell receptor (beta chain) emerged from a study of T cells expressing NK-cell markers. TCRdb re-called the 5' RACE reads, yielding one record per CDR3 amino acid sequence without DNA. This sample's table has some 410,000 distinct CDR3 sequences. Germline values: CDR1 MDHEN, CDR2 SYDVKM. The CDR3 has 15 residues. This clonotype was sampled from a woman aged 18 to 75 in good health. The sample was blood T cells: a sorted CD56 or NKG2C T cell subset, CD4+ or CD8+ T cells, or bulk PBMC T cells (not recorded which). The chain recombines TRBV28 with TRBJ2-1; without DNA, the TCRdb call of TRBD2 cannot be checked. The CDR3 sequence is CASSLSGGKKGEQFF.